Shown below are 13 T cell receptor beta chains from a single sample sequenced in a study of Ad26.COV2.S vaccination and SARS-CoV-2 variants. The data were produced by immunoSEQ multiplex PCR, yet TCRdb's version contains in-frame clones alone and is incomplete. The top ten hold around 5.1% of the sample, which has under 150,000 clones, 86% seen once. This material consisted of peripheral blood, taken after recovery from COVID-19. The receptors come from a human donor who had recovered from COVID-19.

The V call is TRBV28, the J call TRBJ2-1; D possibly corresponds to TRBD2 (6 bases). The V end was cut by 3 bases, the J end by 6 bases, with 18 bases between. From germline, CDR1 is MDHEN and CDR2 SYDVKM. The CDR3 length is 16 residues. CDR3 amino acids: CASSFETSRQGNEQFF. CDR3 nucleotides: TGTGCCAGCAGTTTTGAAACTAGCAGGCAGGGCAATGAGCAGTTCTTC.

J is TRBJ2-7 and V is TRBV6-5; D is perhaps TRBD1 (6 bases). This CDR3 spans 14 amino acids. CDR1 is MNHEY and CDR2 is SVGAGI in the germline V gene. V lost 2 bases and J 3 bases, leaving 11 bases between the germline ends. DNA of the CDR3: TGTGCCAGCAGTTACCGGGACACTCACTACGAGCAGTACTTC. Protein sequence: CASSYRDTHYEQYF.

The chain joins TRBV2 to TRBJ1-6; D uncertain. The CDR3 spans 14 residues. Germline CDR1 reads SNHLY; CDR2 reads FYNNEI. V was shortened by 5 bases and J by 6 bases, with 11 bases between the two germline ends. CDR3: CASSPSGINSPLHF. CDR3 sequence (DNA): TGTGCCAGCAGTCCCTCGGGTATTAATTCACCCCTCCACTTT. The whole variable domain, filled in from reference TRBV2 and TRBJ1-6, reads EPEVTQTPSHQVTQMGQEVILRCVPISNHLYFYWYRQILGQKVEFLVSFYNNEISEKSEIFDDQFSVERPDGSNFTLKIRSTKLEDSAMYFCASSPSGINSPLHFGNGTRLTVT.

This clone was detected only once. The chain employs TRBV19 and TRBJ1-2; 11 positions match TRBD1. The V gene end was trimmed by 6 bases and the J gene end by 7 bases; junction bases not matched to a gene: 7. Germline V gives CDR1 LNHDA, CDR2 SQIVND (reference sequence). The CDR3 runs to 14 residues. Here the CDR3 reads CASREDRGLFGYTF. The DNA of the CDR3 is TGTGCCAGTAGAGAGGACAGGGGGCTCTTTGGCTACACCTTC. The full variable domain, its missing parts supplied by reference TRBV19 and TRBJ1-2, is DGGITQSPKYLFRKEGQNVTLSCEQNLNHDAMYWYRQDPGQGLRLIYYSQIVNDFQKGDIAEGYSVSREKKESFPLTVTSAQKNPTAFYLCASREDRGLFGYTFGSGTRLTVV.

This clone was detected only a few times. This chain uses TRBV2 with TRBJ2-5; tentatively, D is TRBD2 (7 bases). V lost 1 base and J 3 bases, leaving 15 bases between the germline ends. This CDR3 has 16 residues. Germline lookup yields CDR1 SNHLY and CDR2 FYNNEI. The CDR3 spells CASSEGFGGREETQYF. CDR3 coding DNA: TGTGCCAGCAGTGAAGGATTCGGGGGGCGCGAAGAGACCCAGTACTTC. Full variable domain (missing parts from reference TRBV2 and TRBJ2-5): EPEVTQTPSHQVTQMGQEVILRCVPISNHLYFYWYRQILGQKVEFLVSFYNNEISEKSEIFDDQFSVERPDGSNFTLKIRSTKLEDSAMYFCASSEGFGGREETQYFGPGTRLLVL.

V usage is TRBV14 and J usage is TRBJ1-3; D uncertain. The V end lost 2 bases, the J end lost 7 bases, and 15 bases lay between the germline ends. CDR3 length equals 15 residues. The germline CDR1 and CDR2 sequences are SGHDN and FVKESK. The CDR3 spells CASSQPSGGSNTIYF. In nucleotides, the CDR3 is TGTGCCAGCAGCCAACCCAGCGGAGGGAGTAACACCATATATTTT.

Only one count was recorded for this clone. The chain couples TRBV6-6 to TRBJ1-1, with D maybe TRBD1 (6 bases). Trimming pared 0 bases from V and 1 base from J, leaving 12 bases between. Germline CDR1 reads MNHNY; CDR2 reads SVGAGI (reference sequence). The CDR3 runs 16 residues. Written as DNA, the CDR3 is TGTGCCAGCAGTTACTCCATGGGGGGCGCGAACACTGAAGCTTTCTTT. This encodes CASSYSMGGANTEAFF.

The chain employs TRBV10-3 and TRBJ2-3, with 8 bases matching TRBD2. V lost 6 bases and J lost 4; bases outside the gene matches: 15. Germline V gene data show CDR1 as ENHRY and CDR2 as SYGVKD. The length of the CDR3 is 17 residues. In nucleotides, the CDR3 is TGTGCCATCAGGGGGGGGACCTCCGGGACTAGGGCAGATACGCAGTATTTT. Protein: CAIRGGTSGTRADTQYF.

The rearrangement links TRBV6-5 to TRBJ1-2; tentatively, D is TRBD1 (5 bases). The CDR3 consists of 15 residues. Germline loops: CDR1 MNHEY, CDR2 SVGAGI. V shed 4 bases and J shed 4 bases, with 16 bases lying between them. The CDR3 DNA reads TGTGCCAGCAGTTTGGGGGGGGGTATCAGCTATGGCTACACCTTC. This encodes CASSLGGGISYGYTF.

The J gene is TRBJ1-1, the V gene TRBV10-1; D is unresolved. Trimming removed 2 bases from V and 4 bases from J, with 8 bases in between. Germline CDR1 and CDR2: WNHNN and SYGVQD (reference sequence). The length of the CDR3 is 13 residues. The CDR3 spells CASSEGFLTEAFF. The CDR3, as DNA: TGCGCCAGCAGTGAGGGGTTTCTCACTGAAGCTTTCTTT.

This chain connects TRBV2 to TRBJ2-7; D is possibly TRBD2 (5 bases). Trimming took off 7 bases at V and 2 bases at J, with 18 bases between the two ends. This CDR3 comprises 15 residues. CDR1 and CDR2 from the germline V gene are SNHLY and FYNNEI. The CDR3 nucleotides read TGTGCCAGCATTTTAGATGTAGCGACCACCTACGAGCAGTACTTC. As protein: CASILDVATTYEQYF.

The chain is built from TRBV9 and TRBJ2-2; D unclear. CDR1 SGDLS and CDR2 YYNGEE come from the germline V gene. V shed 4 bases and J shed 4 bases, with 14 bases lying between them. This CDR3 is 15 amino acids long. As DNA, the CDR3 is TGTGCCAGCAGCTCCACCTTGCCCGCCACCGGGGAGCTGTTTTTT. Translating it yields CASSSTLPATGELFF. Full variable domain (remainder filled in from reference TRBV9 and TRBJ2-2): DSGVTQTPKHLITATGQRVTLRCSPRSGDLSVYWYQQSLDQGLQFLIQYYNGEERAKGNILERFSAQQFPDLHSELNLSSLELGDSALYFCASSSTLPATGELFFGEGSRLTVL.

The V call is TRBV7-6, the J call TRBJ2-3, with a possible D match to TRBD2 (5 bases). V was pared by 2 bases and J by 4 bases, with 13 bases between. Germline assignment: CDR1 SGHVS and CDR2 FNYEAQ. The CDR3 contains 15 residues. DNA for the CDR3: TGTGCCAGCAGCTTACGAGGGAATGATGCAGATACGCAGTATTTT. This gives the protein CASSLRGNDADTQYF.